This T cell receptor (beta chain) was found in a study of shared clonotypes between healthy human individuals. This CDR3 spans 16 amino acids. Per the germline V gene, CDR1 is SNHLY and CDR2 is FYNNEI. V was pared by 8 bases and J by 6 bases, with 11 bases of the junction left unmatched. Over several immunoSEQ plates, each subset's genomic DNA was distributed in even portions. Some clones are missing from TCRdb's copy, which holds only in-frame ones; the method was immunoSEQ multiplex PCR. The sample has about 700,000 clones; less than 85% are singletons. The chain couples TRBV2 to TRBJ2-2, with 11 bases that match TRBD2. This sequence was found in a woman in her 30s in good health. Sequences were obtained from memory CD4+ T cells sorted from blood. Subset denoted: CD45RA-negative fraction. The CDR3 region is CASEKGTSGESGELFF. CDR3 nucleotide sequence: TGTGCCAGCGAGAAGGGGACTAGCGGAGAGTCCGGGGAGCTGTTTTTT.